This TCR beta chain was found in a study of cytomegalovirus exposure and HLA in healthy donors. The CDR3 has 14 residues. Germline V CDR1 and CDR2: MDHEN, SYDVKM. V lost 4 bases and J lost 4, with 11 bases in between. The PCR ran on 60 Vbeta and 13 Jbeta primers. Some clones are missing from TCRdb's copy, which holds only in-frame ones; the method was immunoSEQ multiplex PCR. The sample table sets out about 160,000 clones. The study's findings and limits: V segments that were indistinguishable, TRBV6-2 and TRBV6-3 among them, were omitted from analysis.

A note on this clone: Its antigen is unidentified.

This receptor was obtained from a man aged 30 to 45 in good health and CMV-seronegative. Sequenced input: PBMCs. The chain couples TRBV28 to TRBJ1-3, with D hard to call. This CDR3 is CASSSPMQGNTIYF. DNA of the CDR3: TGTGCCAGCAGTTCCCCGATGCAGGGAAACACCATATATTTT.